Following are 28 T cell receptor beta chains from one sample sequenced in a study of blood T cell repertoires in COVID-19 (dated by TCRdb to 2019 to 2021). The protocol used for the library was the immunoSEQ multiplex PCR assay. Entries here come from immuneACCESS through TCRdb and include only in-frame sequences with V and J called. Some clones fail to appear in such tables; in the studies checked, an unresolved V gene covers under half of the shortfall, and the cause of the remainder is unknown. Here the sample has fewer than 400,000 clones; roughly 85% occur a single time. Together, the top ten hold more than 3% of the sample. The source material was peripheral blood. These receptor sequences come from a woman aged 18-29 years with acute or convalescent COVID-19.

This clone was observed a handful of times. V usage is TRBV5-5 and J usage is TRBJ2-3, with D possibly TRBD2 on 5 matching bases. The V end lost 3 bases, the J end lost 2 bases, and 10 bases lay between the germline ends. The germline V gene encodes CDR1 SGHKS and CDR2 YYEKEE (reference sequence). The CDR3 length is 14 residues. The CDR3 loop reads CASSSNRDTDTQYF. The CDR3 DNA reads TGTGCCAGCAGCTCAAACCGGGACACAGATACGCAGTATTTT.

V is TRBV2 and J is TRBJ2-1, with a tentative D call TRBD2 (6 bases). V lost 4 bases, J lost 8 bases, and 18 bases lay in between. This CDR3 comprises 15 residues. Germline CDR1 SNHLY, CDR2 FYNNEI. CDR3 sequence: CASSALGLLIHEQFF. Here the CDR3 DNA reads TGTGCCAGCAGTGCCCTGGGACTCCTCATCCATGAGCAGTTCTTC.

The chain is built from TRBV2 and TRBJ1-5; D is perhaps TRBD1 (6 bases). V was shortened by 2 bases and J by 5 bases, with 10 bases between the two germline ends. Germline CDR1 SNHLY, CDR2 FYNNEI. The CDR3 spans 14 residues. The CDR3 spells CASSETQGHQPQHF. In DNA form, the CDR3 reads TGTGCCAGCAGTGAAACACAGGGTCATCAGCCCCAGCATTTT.

The rearrangement joins TRBV21-1 to TRBJ1-5. TRBV21-1 is an annotated pseudogene. The CDR3 has 15 residues. The CDR3 loop reads CASSQTRPRNQPQHF. In DNA, the CDR3 is TGTGCCAGCAGCCAAACGCGGCCCCGTAATCAGCCCCAGCATTTT.

The chain employs TRBV10-3 and TRBJ1-2; a weak D match, TRBD1 (6 bases). There are 13 residues in the CDR3. The V end was cut by 10 bases, the J end by 5 bases, with 17 bases between. CDR1 is ENHRY and CDR2 is SYGVKD in the germline V gene. CDR3 region: CATEGTSRYGYTF. CDR3 nucleotides: TGTGCCACCGAGGGGACATCGAGATATGGCTACACCTTC.

This clone was recorded a few times. This chain joins TRBV5-4 and TRBJ1-2; D is perhaps TRBD1 (6 bases). The CDR3 is 13 amino acids. CDR1 and CDR2 from the germline V gene are SGHNT and YYREEE (reference sequence). Trimming shortened V by 6 bases and J by 8 bases, and 17 bases separated the two germline ends. CDR3 DNA: TGTGCCAGCAACCTCCGCACAGGGCGCGGCTACACCTTC. It codes for CASNLRTGRGYTF.

The V and J genes are TRBV7-9 and TRBJ2-3; D not certain. This CDR3 comprises 13 residues. Trimming stripped 5 bases from V and 1 base from J, with 7 bases between. The germline gives CDR1 SEHNR, CDR2 FQNEAQ (reference sequence). The CDR3 loop reads CASSESGTDTQYF. The CDR3 bases are TGTGCCAGCAGCGAGTCCGGCACAGATACGCAGTATTTT.

This clone has just one count. The chain employs TRBV2 and TRBJ2-2; maybe TRBD1 (5 bases). V lost 6 bases, J lost 7 bases, and 12 bases lay in between. Germline V gives CDR1 SNHLY, CDR2 FYNNEI. The CDR3 spans 13 residues. CDR3 in amino acids: CASRTDVIGELFF. In DNA form, the CDR3 reads TGTGCCAGCAGGACAGATGTGATCGGGGAGCTGTTTTTT. The complete variable domain, with remaining parts taken from reference TRBV2 and TRBJ2-2, reads EPEVTQTPSHQVTQMGQEVILRCVPISNHLYFYWYRQILGQKVEFLVSFYNNEISEKSEIFDDQFSVERPDGSNFTLKIRSTKLEDSAMYFCASRTDVIGELFFGEGSRLTVL.

The chain recombines TRBV2 with TRBJ1-2, with TRBD1 as a possible D gene (5 bases). V lost 6 bases and J 0 bases, leaving 11 bases between the germline ends. The CDR3 spans 14 residues. From germline, CDR1 is SNHLY and CDR2 FYNNEI. The CDR3 DNA reads TGTGCCAGCAGGGGGGGTTCCGCTAACTATGGCTACACCTTC. Its translation is CASRGGSANYGYTF.

V usage is TRBV5-6 and J usage is TRBJ1-5; D remains ambiguous. Germline values: CDR1 SGHDT, CDR2 YYEEEE. This CDR3 is 13 amino acids long. Trimming stripped 0 bases from V and 5 bases from J, with 6 bases between. In nucleotides, the CDR3 is TGTGCCAGCAGCTTGGGTGAGGATCAGCCCCAGCATTTT. Translation: CASSLGEDQPQHF.

The chain recombines TRBV5-4 with TRBJ2-1, with TRBD1 matching 8 bases. Germline assignment: CDR1 SGHNT and CDR2 YYREEE (reference sequence). With 4 bases clipped from V and 4 bases from J, the junction kept 7 bases outside the gene matches. The CDR3 has 15 amino acids. CDR3 sequence: CASSQRTGGYNEQFF. CDR3 nucleotides: TGTGCCAGCAGCCAGAGAACAGGGGGTTACAATGAGCAGTTCTTC. Looking up the rest from reference TRBV5-4 and TRBJ2-1 gives the full variable domain: ETGVTQSPTHLIKTRGQQVTLRCSSQSGHNTVSWYQQALGQGPQFIFQYYREEENGRGNFPPRFSGLQFPNYSSELNVNALELDDSALYLCASSQRTGGYNEQFFGPGTRLTVL.

The gene calls are TRBV5-1 and TRBJ2-3; 7 bases agree with TRBD2. There are 13 residues in the CDR3. Germline-derived CDR1 and CDR2 are SGHRS and YFSETQ. The V gene end was trimmed by 4 bases and the J gene end by 6 bases; junction bases not matched to a gene: 5. The CDR3 sequence is CASSRGGEDTQYF. CDR3 nucleotide sequence: TGCGCCAGCAGCCGGGGAGGGGAGGATACGCAGTATTTT.

The V gene is TRBV6-5, the J gene TRBJ2-1; the match to TRBD1 covers 8 bases. The CDR3 covers 15 residues. J gave up 4 bases and V 3 bases, and 5 bases lay outside the gene matches. Germline values: CDR1 MNHEY, CDR2 SVGAGI. CDR3 loop: CASSYRQGPYNEQFF. CDR3 nucleotides: TGTGCCAGCAGTTATCGACAGGGGCCGTACAATGAGCAGTTCTTC.

The V gene is TRBV9, the J gene TRBJ1-1, with 8 bases that match TRBD1. The ends lost 3 bases at V and 0 bases at J; junction bases unmatched: 7. This CDR3 is built from 16 residues. Germline CDR1 and CDR2: SGDLS and YYNGEE. The CDR3 sequence is CASSDDRGGVNTEAFF. The CDR3 DNA is TGTGCCAGCAGCGACGACAGGGGTGGTGTGAACACTGAAGCTTTCTTT. Full variable domain (rest looked up from reference TRBV9 and TRBJ1-1): DSGVTQTPKHLITATGQRVTLRCSPRSGDLSVYWYQQSLDQGLQFLIQYYNGEERAKGNILERFSAQQFPDLHSELNLSSLELGDSALYFCASSDDRGGVNTEAFFGQGTRLTVV.

The CDR3 spells CATSEHLGQGERETQYF. In DNA form, the CDR3 reads TGTGCCACCAGTGAACACCTCGGACAGGGGGAGAGGGAGACCCAGTACTTC. The chain combines TRBV24-1 with TRBJ2-5; TRBD1 matches at 10 bases. Germline V gives CDR1 KGHDR, CDR2 SFDVKD. The V segment lost 4 bases and the J segment 5 bases; nucleotides outside the gene matches: 12. The CDR3 covers 17 residues.

V usage is TRBV24-1 and J usage is TRBJ2-3; 9 nucleotides line up with TRBD1. Germline CDR1 and CDR2: KGHDR and SFDVKD. Germline trimming cut 6 bases from V and 6 bases from J; bases unmatched to any gene: 9. This CDR3 has 15 amino acids. CDR3 region: CATSPGTGLRDTQYF. CDR3 DNA: TGTGCCACCAGTCCCGGGACAGGGTTGAGGGATACGCAGTATTTT.

This sequence joins TRBV7-6 and TRBJ2-7; 8 nucleotides match TRBD2. With 4 bases clipped from V and 4 bases from J, the junction kept 9 bases outside the gene matches. Germline CDR1 and CDR2: SGHVS and FNYEAQ. CDR3 length: 15 amino acids. The CDR3 DNA is TGTGCCAGCAGCTCGACCGGGACTAGGGTGTACGAGCAGTACTTC. It encodes CASSSTGTRVYEQYF.

The J gene is TRBJ1-5, the V gene TRBV4-2; D may be TRBD1 (5 bases). Germline CDR1 and CDR2: LGHNA and YNFKEQ. This CDR3 is built from 15 residues. Between the trimmed V and J ends, which lost 0 bases and 4 bases, there was a span of 10 bases. The CDR3 loop reads CASSQDGTANQPQHF. The CDR3 DNA is TGTGCCAGCAGCCAAGACGGGACTGCGAATCAGCCCCAGCATTTT.

The chain recombines TRBV13 with TRBJ2-1, with no clear D. This CDR3 has 15 residues. CDR1 PRHDT and CDR2 FYEKMQ come from the germline V gene (reference sequence). The germline V and J ends were trimmed by 4 bases and 3 bases, with 13 bases remaining between them. CDR3 bases: TGTGCCAGCAGCTCCGCGAGAGAGGACTACAATGAGCAGTTCTTC. Its translation: CASSSAREDYNEQFF. Looking up the rest from reference TRBV13 and TRBJ2-1 gives the full variable domain: AAGVIQSPRHLIKEKRETATLKCYPIPRHDTVYWYQQGPGQDPQFLISFYEKMQSDKGSIPDRFSAQQFSDYHSELNMSSLELGDSALYFCASSSAREDYNEQFFGPGTRLTVL.

This clone was observed once. The V call is TRBV7-8, the J call TRBJ2-3; 11 nucleotides align to TRBD2. The germline V gene encodes CDR1 SGHVS and CDR2 FQNEAQ. V lost 2 bases to trimming and J lost 3 bases; unmatched junction nucleotides: 4. The CDR3 consists of 16 residues. The CDR3 spells CASSLTASGGTDTQYF. For the CDR3, the DNA is TGTGCCAGCAGCTTAACAGCTAGCGGGGGGACAGATACGCAGTATTTT. The full variable domain, with the rest looked up from reference TRBV7-8 and TRBJ2-3, is GAGVSQSPRYKVAKRGQDVALRCDPISGHVSLFWYQQALGQGPEFLTYFQNEAQLDKSGLPSDRFFAERPEGSVSTLKIQRTQQEDSAVYLCASSLTASGGTDTQYFGPGTRLTVL.

This rearrangement joins TRBV19 to TRBJ1-2, with TRBD1 matching 8 bases. The CDR3 runs to 13 residues. The V gene's germline CDR1 is LNHDA and CDR2 SQIVND (reference sequence). V was clipped by 7 bases and J by 14 bases; unmatched bases: 15. In DNA, the CDR3 is TGTGCCAGTACCTTATCCGCGGCAGGGGGCGTTACCTTC. Translating gives CASTLSAAGGVTF.

V gene TRBV6-5 combines with J gene TRBJ2-7; TRBD1 agrees at 10 bases. Unmatched junction bases numbered 9, after V lost 8 bases and J lost 5 bases. The CDR3 covers 14 residues. The germline V gene encodes CDR1 MNHEY and CDR2 SVGAGI. This chain's CDR3 is CASVDRDRGHEQYF. As DNA, the CDR3 is TGTGCCAGCGTGGACCGGGACAGGGGCCACGAGCAGTACTTC.

J is TRBJ2-3 and V is TRBV15; D is possibly TRBD2 (6 bases). There are 14 residues in the CDR3. Germline loops: CDR1 LNHNV, CDR2 YYDKDF (reference sequence). Trimming stripped 1 base from V and 4 bases from J, with 9 bases between. DNA for the CDR3: TGTGCCACCAGCAGAGGGAGGGAGGCAGATACGCAGTATTTT. This gives the protein CATSRGREADTQYF.

The chain uses TRBV9 and TRBJ2-3, with 13 bases lining up with TRBD2. The CDR3 loop spans 19 amino acids. V trimming: 0 bases; J trimming: 0 bases; junction bases outside the gene matches: 7. CDR1 SGDLS and CDR2 YYNGEE come from the germline V gene. The CDR3 loop reads CASSVGPGTSGISTDTQYF. In DNA, the CDR3 is TGTGCCAGCAGCGTAGGGCCCGGGACTAGCGGGATTAGCACAGATACGCAGTATTTT.

The V and J genes are TRBV7-9 and TRBJ2-3; D may be TRBD1 (6 bases). Deletions cut 0 bases from V and 0 bases from J, with 10 bases between. The CDR3 loop spans 16 amino acids. Per the germline V gene, CDR1 is SEHNR and CDR2 is FQNEAQ (reference sequence). The CDR3 DNA reads as TGTGCCAGCAGCTTAGCACAGGGACGTAGCACAGATACGCAGTATTTT. Translation gives CASSLAQGRSTDTQYF.

A few counts support this clone. V usage is TRBV14 and J usage is TRBJ2-3; 12 bases map to TRBD1. This CDR3 comprises 16 residues. Trimming removed 5 bases from V and 4 bases from J; junction bases left unmatched: 7. CDR1 SGHDN and CDR2 FVKESK come from the germline V gene. CDR3 bases: TGTGCCAGCAGCGTAACCGGGACAGGGGGCGCAGATACGCAGTATTTT. Translation gives CASSVTGTGGADTQYF.

This clone was seen just once. The gene calls are TRBV5-1 and TRBJ1-2; possibly TRBD1 for D (5 bases). Trimming took off 0 bases at V and 4 bases at J, with 10 bases between the two ends. This CDR3 has 14 amino acids. Germline V lookup: CDR1 SGHRS, CDR2 YFSETQ. CDR3 sequence (DNA): TGCGCCAGCAGCTTGGCCCGGGGGGTCTATGGCTACACCTTC. Translating it yields CASSLARGVYGYTF. Based on the CDR3 plus reference TRBV5-1 and TRBJ1-2, the full variable domain is KAGVTQTPRYLIKTRGQQVTLSCSPISGHRSVSWYQQTPGQGLQFLFEYFSETQRNKGNFPGRFSGRQFSNSRSEMNVSTLELGDSALYLCASSLARGVYGYTFGSGTRLTVV.

J is TRBJ1-1 and V is TRBV19; maybe TRBD1 (5 bases). The V end was cut by 6 bases, the J end by 3 bases, with 11 bases between. CDR3 size: 13 residues. From germline, CDR1 is LNHDA and CDR2 SQIVND (reference sequence). DNA of the CDR3: TGTGCCAGTAGCACCGGGGGGGACACTGAAGCTTTCTTT. It translates to CASSTGGDTEAFF.